This entry concerns a single T cell receptor (beta chain). Per the germline V gene, CDR1 is SQVTM and CDR2 is ANQGSEA. V shed 6 bases, J shed 2 bases, and the junction held 4 bases outside the gene matches. CDR3 size: 13 residues. The data were obtained in a study of technical replicates of blood from a few donors. The data were produced by immunoSEQ multiplex PCR, yet TCRdb's version contains in-frame clones alone and is incomplete. The sample shows 65,000 to 95,000 clones, about 92% of them seen only once. The sample was T cells isolated from PBMCs. The receptor was isolated from a human donor in good health. The chain is built from TRBV29-1 and TRBJ2-7, with 10 bases fitting TRBD1. The DNA of the CDR3 is TGCAGCGTAGAGGACAGGGGGACCTACGAGCAGTACTTC. Protein: CSVEDRGTYEQYF.